This TCR beta chain was retrieved from a study of regulatory T cells in long-lasting Graves disease. CDR3 length: 13 amino acids. Trimming took 5 bases from V and 7 from J; bases not matched to a gene: 9. Germline V gene lookup returns CDR1 DFQATT and CDR2 SNEGSKA (reference sequence). Findings and limits, study-wide: Persistent cases of Graves' showed reduced TCR diversity relative to newly diagnosed patients.

This clonotype was detected only a few times. Its specificity is unknown. For TCR beta, libraries came from iRepertoire HTBI primers and Arm-PCR of CDR3 regions. TCRdb analysed the multiplex PCR reads with MiXCR anew, one entry per CDR3 protein. The sample has approximately 470,000 distinct CDR3 sequences, roughly 15% seen once. Documented time point: newly diagnosed GD, antithyroid drugs for less than 3 months. PBMCs provided the RNA from which the TCR library was made. The same sample was also used in a study of T cells in Graves' hyperthyroidism and ophthalmopathy.

The source of this sequence is a man aged 40-55 years with Graves disease. Sequencing was performed on peripheral blood mononuclear cells (PBMCs), taken at new diagnosis, from a patient treated with antithyroid drugs. The chain joins TRBV20-1 to TRBJ2-7; TRBD2 agrees at 9 bases. CDR3: CSAPGLAGVEQYF. CDR3 DNA sequence: TGCAGTGCTCCGGGACTAGCCGGTGTAGAGCAGTACTTC.